This T cell receptor beta chain was captured in a study of technical replicates of blood from a handful of donors. Method: immunoSEQ multiplex PCR; TCRdb's copy keeps in-frame clones and lacks some. The sample holds about 100,000 clones; approximately 96% are singletons and the top ten take approximately 0.22%. The V end was cut by 7 bases, the J end by 3 bases, with 7 bases between. In germline, CDR1 is SGHTA, CDR2 FQGNSA. The length of the CDR3 is 11 residues. Sequenced sample: T cells isolated from PBMCs. The clonotype was recovered from a human donor in good health. The V gene is TRBV7-2, the J gene TRBJ2-7; D unclear. CDR3 coding DNA: TGTGCCAGCACAGTGAACTACGAGCAGTACTTC. Its protein is CASTVNYEQYF. The full variable domain, with the rest looked up from reference TRBV7-2 and TRBJ2-7, is GAGVSQSPSNKVTEKGKDVELRCDPISGHTALYWYRQSLGQGLEFLIYFQGNSAPDKSGLPSDRFSAERTGGSVSTLTIQRTQQEDSAVYLCASTVNYEQYFGPGTRLTVT.